The TCR beta chain described here comes from a study of read filtering for tumor transcriptome and immune sequencing. Study details: RNA-seq yielded only about 75 to 1,300 TCR reads, IR-seq about 3.5 to 10.27 million. The study, taken as a whole, reports: In IR-seq, single-read clonotypes were around 85% of clonotypes but 3% to 3.5% of reads. Even smaller IR-seq throughput identified most shared clonotypes.

The library was built from about 400 ng RNA with molecular barcoded adaptors for alpha/delta and beta/gamma chains. TCRdb itself ran the reads through MiXCR, one entry per CDR3 protein. This table holds roughly 46,000 distinct CDR3 sequences, approximately 12% found once. Per the germline V gene, CDR1 is SEHNR and CDR2 is FQNEAQ (reference sequence). This CDR3 is built from 18 residues. Trimming removed 7 bases at V and 0 bases at J, with 19 bases between. At least ten counts were recorded for this clonotype. No antigen is known for it. Specimen: a population of CD138-negative cells sorted from bone marrow. This sequence originates from a donor older than 35 with multiple myeloma. This chain connects TRBV7-9 to TRBJ2-6; D perhaps matches TRBD2 (6 bases). In DNA form, the CDR3 reads TGTGCCAGCACTGGGGACTTTGGCAGGAGCTCTGGGGCCAACGTCCTGACTTTC. Amino acid sequence: CASTGDFGRSSGANVLTF.